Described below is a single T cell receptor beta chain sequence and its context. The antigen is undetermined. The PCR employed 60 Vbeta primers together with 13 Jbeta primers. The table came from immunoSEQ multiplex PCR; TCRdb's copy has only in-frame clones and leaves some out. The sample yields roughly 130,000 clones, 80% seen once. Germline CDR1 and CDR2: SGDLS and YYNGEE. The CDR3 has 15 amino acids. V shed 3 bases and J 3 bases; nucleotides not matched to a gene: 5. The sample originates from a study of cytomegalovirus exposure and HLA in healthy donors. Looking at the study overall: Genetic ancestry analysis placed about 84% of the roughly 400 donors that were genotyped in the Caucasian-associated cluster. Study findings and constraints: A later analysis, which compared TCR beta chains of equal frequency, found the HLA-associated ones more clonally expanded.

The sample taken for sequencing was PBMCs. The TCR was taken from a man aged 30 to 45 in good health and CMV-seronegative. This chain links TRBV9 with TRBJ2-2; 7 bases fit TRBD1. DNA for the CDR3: TGTGCCAGCAGCGCCGTAGGGGGCTACACCGGGGAGCTGTTTTTT. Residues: CASSAVGGYTGELFF. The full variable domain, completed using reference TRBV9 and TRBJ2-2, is DSGVTQTPKHLITATGQRVTLRCSPRSGDLSVYWYQQSLDQGLQFLIQYYNGEERAKGNILERFSAQQFPDLHSELNLSSLELGDSALYFCASSAVGGYTGELFFGEGSRLTVL.